Following are 4 T cell receptor beta chains from one sample sequenced in a study of vaccination and CD4 T cells after COVID-19. This sample's treatment: roughly 10-day PBMC culture with coronavirus spike peptide pools or control peptides (ViraFEST assay). The Oncomine TCR Beta short-read assay sequenced DNA from cultured CD4+ T cells. TCRdb re-called the PCR reads through MiXCR, storing one row per CDR3 protein. The repertoire holds roughly 8,400 distinct CDR3 sequences, with 60% as singletons. These receptors are not linked to any known antigen. Sample: cultured CD4+ T cells from blood, taken after SARS-CoV-2 vaccination. The source is a human donor with COVID-19.

Here the CDR3 reads CSAMGAGRGYTF. CDR3 nucleotides: TGCAGTGCCATGGGAGCCGGGCGGGGCTACACCTTC. This chain joins TRBV20-1 and TRBJ1-2; no clear D gene. Germline assignment: CDR1 DFQATT and CDR2 SNEGSKA (reference sequence). V dropped 6 bases and J dropped 8 bases, with 16 bases sitting between them. The CDR3 loop spans 12 amino acids.

The rearrangement uses TRBV6-2 or TRBV6-3 and TRBJ1-6, with D uncertain. The V and J ends lost 3 bases and 0 bases respectively, with 9 bases between them. CDR3 length: 16 residues. Looked up from germline, CDR1 is MNHEY and CDR2 is SVGEGT. CDR3 residues: CASSYGSSSYNSPLHF. CDR3 nucleotides: TGTGCCAGCAGTTATGGGAGTAGCTCCTATAATTCACCCCTCCACTTT.

This clonotype was seen a handful of times. The rearrangement joins TRBV28 to TRBJ1-2; 7 bases map to TRBD1. Trimming at V came to 6 bases and at J to 2 bases, leaving 6 bases not matched to a gene. From germline, CDR1 is MDHEN and CDR2 SYDVKM. The CDR3 loop spans 14 amino acids. This CDR3 is CASRHRQGNYGYTF. CDR3 in DNA: TGTGCCAGCAGACATCGACAGGGCAACTATGGCTACACCTTC.

This clonotype was found a few times. V usage is TRBV20-1 and J usage is TRBJ1-2; TRBD1 matches at 9 bases. CDR1 is DFQATT and CDR2 is SNEGSKA in the germline V gene (reference sequence). The V gene end was trimmed by 3 bases and the J gene end by 8 bases; junction bases not matched to a gene: 4. This CDR3 region has 12 residues. The CDR3 sequence: CSASGTGYGYTF. In nucleotides, the CDR3 is TGCAGTGCTAGCGGGACAGGGTACGGCTACACCTTC.